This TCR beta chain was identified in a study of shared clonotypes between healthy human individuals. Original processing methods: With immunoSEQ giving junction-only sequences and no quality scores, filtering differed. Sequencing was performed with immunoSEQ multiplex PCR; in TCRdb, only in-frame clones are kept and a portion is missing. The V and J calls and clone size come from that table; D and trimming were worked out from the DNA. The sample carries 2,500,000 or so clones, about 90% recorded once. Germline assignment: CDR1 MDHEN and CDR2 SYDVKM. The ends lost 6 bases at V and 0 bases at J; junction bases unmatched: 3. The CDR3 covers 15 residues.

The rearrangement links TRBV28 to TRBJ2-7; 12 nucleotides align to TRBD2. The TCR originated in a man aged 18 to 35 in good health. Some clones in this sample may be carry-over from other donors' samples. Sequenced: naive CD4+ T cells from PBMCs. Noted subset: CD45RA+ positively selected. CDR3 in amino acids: CASSQLAGGSYEQYF. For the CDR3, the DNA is TGTGCCAGCAGCCAACTAGCGGGAGGCTCCTACGAGCAGTACTTC. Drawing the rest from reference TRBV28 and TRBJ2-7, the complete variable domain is DVKVTQSSRYLVKRTGEKVFLECVQDMDHENMFWYRQDPGLGLRLIYFSYDVKMKEKGDIPEGYSVSREKKERFSLILESASTNQTSMYLCASSQLAGGSYEQYFGPGTRLTVT.